Listed here is a single T cell receptor (beta chain). Per the original data handling: How many nucleated cells were present was estimated from reference gene primer amplification. This table comes from immunoSEQ multiplex PCR, and its TCRdb copy is limited to in-frame clones, with some not included. V and J calls and clone size are given by that table; D and trimming were obtained from the DNA. The sample contains 490,000 or so clones, 70% to 90% of which appear only once. The record originates from a study of blood T cell repertoires in COVID-19. The wider study: Sites across the United States, Italy and Spain contributed samples from acute and convalescent COVID-19. In each case, the material was cDNA or gDNA derived from T cells, B-cell-depleted T cells, or PBMCs.

Sequencing was carried out using PBMCs or T cells enriched from blood (not recorded which). The receptor comes from a woman aged 55 to 70 who had recovered from COVID-19.

The CDR3 DNA reads as TGTGCCATCAGTGAGACGGAGAGCAATCAGCCCCAGCATTTT. Encoded protein: CAISETESNQPQHF. The rearrangement uses TRBV10-3 and TRBJ1-5; D unresolved. Per the germline V gene, CDR1 is ENHRY and CDR2 is SYGVKD. CDR3 length: 14 amino acids. Trimming pared 2 bases from V and 1 base from J, leaving 6 bases between.